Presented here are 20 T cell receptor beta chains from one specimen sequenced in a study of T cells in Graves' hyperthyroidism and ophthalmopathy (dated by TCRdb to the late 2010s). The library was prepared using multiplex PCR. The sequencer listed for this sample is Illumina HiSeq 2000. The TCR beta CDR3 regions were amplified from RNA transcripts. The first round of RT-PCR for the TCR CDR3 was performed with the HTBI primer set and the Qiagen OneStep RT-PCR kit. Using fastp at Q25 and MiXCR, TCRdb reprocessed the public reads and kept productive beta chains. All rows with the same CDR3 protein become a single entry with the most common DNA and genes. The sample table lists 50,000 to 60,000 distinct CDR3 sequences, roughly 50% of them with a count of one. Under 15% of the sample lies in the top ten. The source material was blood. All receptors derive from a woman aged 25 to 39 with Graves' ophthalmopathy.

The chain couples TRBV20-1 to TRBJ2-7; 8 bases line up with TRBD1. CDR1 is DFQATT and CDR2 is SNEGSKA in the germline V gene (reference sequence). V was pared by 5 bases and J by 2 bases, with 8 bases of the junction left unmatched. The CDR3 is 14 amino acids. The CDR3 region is CSASRGTGPYEQYF. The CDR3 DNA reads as TGCAGTGCTTCCCGCGGGACAGGCCCCTACGAGCAGTACTTC.

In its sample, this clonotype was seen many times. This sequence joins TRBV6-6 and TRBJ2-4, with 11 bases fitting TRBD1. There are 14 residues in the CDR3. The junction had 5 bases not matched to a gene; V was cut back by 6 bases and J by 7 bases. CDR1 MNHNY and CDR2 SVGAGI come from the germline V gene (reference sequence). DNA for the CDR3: TGTGCCAGCAGGGCCGGGACAGGGGGTAACATTCAGTACTTC. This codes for CASRAGTGGNIQYF.

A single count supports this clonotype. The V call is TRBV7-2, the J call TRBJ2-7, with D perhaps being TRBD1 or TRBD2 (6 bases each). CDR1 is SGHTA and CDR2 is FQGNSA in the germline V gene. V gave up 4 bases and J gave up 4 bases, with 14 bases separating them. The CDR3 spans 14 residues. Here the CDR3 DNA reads TGTGCCAGCAGCTCGACCGGGGGCCGATACGAGCAGTACTTC. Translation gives CASSSTGGRYEQYF.

The CDR3 DNA follows: TGTGCCAGCAGCCGAACGGGGACTAACTACCGCTCCTACAATGAGCAGTTCTTC. Protein sequence: CASSRTGTNYRSYNEQFF. The rearrangement uses TRBV3-1 and TRBJ2-1, with 7 bases matching TRBD2. The germline gives CDR1 LGHDT, CDR2 YNNKEL (reference sequence). V dropped 4 bases and J dropped 0; count of bases not matched to a gene: 12. The CDR3 length is 18 residues.

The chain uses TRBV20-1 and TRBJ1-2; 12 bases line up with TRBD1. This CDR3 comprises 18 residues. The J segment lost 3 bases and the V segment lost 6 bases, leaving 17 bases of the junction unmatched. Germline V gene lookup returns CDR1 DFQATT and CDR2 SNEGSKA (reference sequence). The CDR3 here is CSASRTRDRGPKDYGYTF. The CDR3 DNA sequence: TGCAGTGCCAGCAGGACCCGGGACAGGGGGCCTAAGGACTATGGCTACACCTTC.

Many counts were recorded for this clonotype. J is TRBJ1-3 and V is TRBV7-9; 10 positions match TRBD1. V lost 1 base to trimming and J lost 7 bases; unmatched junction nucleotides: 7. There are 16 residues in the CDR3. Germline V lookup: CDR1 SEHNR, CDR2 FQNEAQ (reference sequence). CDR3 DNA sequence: TGTGCCAGCAGCTTAGGGGACAGGGGTGGATCGAACACCATATATTTT. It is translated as CASSLGDRGGSNTIYF.

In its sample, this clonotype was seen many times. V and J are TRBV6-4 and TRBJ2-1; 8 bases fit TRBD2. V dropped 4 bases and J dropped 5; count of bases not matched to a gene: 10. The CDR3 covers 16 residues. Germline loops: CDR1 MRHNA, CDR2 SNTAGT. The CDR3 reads CASSALNVAGHNEQFF. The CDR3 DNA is TGTGCCAGCAGTGCTCTAAATGTAGCGGGGCACAATGAGCAGTTCTTC.

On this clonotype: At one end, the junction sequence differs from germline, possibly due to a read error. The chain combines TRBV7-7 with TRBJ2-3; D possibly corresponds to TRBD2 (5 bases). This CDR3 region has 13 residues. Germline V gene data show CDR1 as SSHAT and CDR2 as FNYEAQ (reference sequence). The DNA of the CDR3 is TGTGCTAGCAGCTTAGCGCGTTATGGTGAGCAGTATTTT. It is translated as CASSLARYGEQYF.

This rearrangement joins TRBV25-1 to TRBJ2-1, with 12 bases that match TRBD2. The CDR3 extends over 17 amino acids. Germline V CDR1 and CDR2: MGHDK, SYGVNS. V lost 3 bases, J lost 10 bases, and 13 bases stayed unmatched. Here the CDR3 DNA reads TGTGCCAGCAGTGAGACAAGACTAGCGGGAGATCCTGGGGAGCAGTTCTTC. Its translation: CASSETRLAGDPGEQFF.

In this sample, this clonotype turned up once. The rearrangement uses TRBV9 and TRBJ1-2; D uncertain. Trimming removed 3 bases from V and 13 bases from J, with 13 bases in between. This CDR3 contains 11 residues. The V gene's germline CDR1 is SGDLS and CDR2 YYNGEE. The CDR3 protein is CASSEVAGVTF. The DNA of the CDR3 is TGTGCCAGCAGCGAAGTGGCCGGGGTCACCTTC.

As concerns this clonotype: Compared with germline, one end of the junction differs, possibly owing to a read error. This chain's CDR3 is CAGSPRPGSDGYTF. In nucleotides, the CDR3 is TGTGCCGGCAGCCCCCGCCCGGGATCAGACGGCTACACCTTC. V and J are TRBV7-9 and TRBJ1-2; unclear D gene. The CDR3 totals 14 residues. Germline CDR1 reads SEHNR; CDR2 reads FQNEAQ (reference sequence).

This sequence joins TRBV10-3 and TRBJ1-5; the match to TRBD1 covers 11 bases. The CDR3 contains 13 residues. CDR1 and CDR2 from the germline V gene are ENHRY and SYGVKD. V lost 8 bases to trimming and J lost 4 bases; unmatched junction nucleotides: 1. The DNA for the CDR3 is TGTGCCATCGGGACAGGGGGGAATCAGCCCCAGCATTTT. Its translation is CAIGTGGNQPQHF.

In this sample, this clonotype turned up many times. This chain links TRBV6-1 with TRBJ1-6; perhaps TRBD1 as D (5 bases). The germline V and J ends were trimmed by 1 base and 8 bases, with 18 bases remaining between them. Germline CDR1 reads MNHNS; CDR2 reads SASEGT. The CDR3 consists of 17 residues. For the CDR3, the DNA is TGTGCCAGCAGTGAAGAGGAACTCTGGGGGAGTTATTCACCCCTCCACTTT. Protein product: CASSEEELWGSYSPLHF.

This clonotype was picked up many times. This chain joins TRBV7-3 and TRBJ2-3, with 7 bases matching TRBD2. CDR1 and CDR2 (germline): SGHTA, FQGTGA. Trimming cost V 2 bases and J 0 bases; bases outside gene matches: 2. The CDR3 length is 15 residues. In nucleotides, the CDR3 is TGTGCCAGCAGCTTATCGGGGGGTAGCACAGATACGCAGTATTTT. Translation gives CASSLSGGSTDTQYF.

As DNA, the CDR3 is TGCAGTGCTAGAGATGCCCCGGGACTAAGGAGCTCCTATAATTCACCCCTCCACTTT. This translates into CSARDAPGLRSSYNSPLHF. This chain joins TRBV20-1 and TRBJ1-6, with D perhaps matching TRBD1 (5 bases). V lost 0 bases and J 0 bases, leaving 18 bases between the germline ends. Germline loops: CDR1 DFQATT, CDR2 SNEGSKA (reference sequence). The CDR3 has 19 residues.

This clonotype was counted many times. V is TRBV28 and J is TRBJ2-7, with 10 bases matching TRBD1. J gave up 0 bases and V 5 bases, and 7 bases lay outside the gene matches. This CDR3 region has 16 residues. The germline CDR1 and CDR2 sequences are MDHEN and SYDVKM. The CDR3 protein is CASSPLGTGDSYEQYF. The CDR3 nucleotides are TGTGCCAGCAGTCCTCTAGGGACAGGGGACTCCTACGAGCAGTACTTC.

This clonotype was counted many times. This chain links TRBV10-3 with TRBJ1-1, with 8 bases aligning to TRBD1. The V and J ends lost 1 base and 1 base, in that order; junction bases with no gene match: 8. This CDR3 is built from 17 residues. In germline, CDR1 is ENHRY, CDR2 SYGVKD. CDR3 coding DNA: TGTGCCATCAGTGAGTTCAGACGGACAGGGCAGAACACTGAAGCTTTCTTT. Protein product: CAISEFRRTGQNTEAFF.

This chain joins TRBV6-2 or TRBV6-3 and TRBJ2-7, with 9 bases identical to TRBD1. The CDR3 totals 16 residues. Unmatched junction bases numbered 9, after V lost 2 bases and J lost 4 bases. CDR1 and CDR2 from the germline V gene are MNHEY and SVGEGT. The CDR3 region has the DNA TGTGCCAGCAGTTACCCGGGACAGGGTCATAGTTACGAGCAGTACTTC. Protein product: CASSYPGQGHSYEQYF.

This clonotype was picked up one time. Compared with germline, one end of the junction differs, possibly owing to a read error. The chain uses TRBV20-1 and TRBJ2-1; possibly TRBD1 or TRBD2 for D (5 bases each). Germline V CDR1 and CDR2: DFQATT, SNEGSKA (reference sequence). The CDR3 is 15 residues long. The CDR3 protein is CSARGGLASCNEQFF. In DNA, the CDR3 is TGCAGTGCTAGAGGGGGCCTAGCTTCCTGCAATGAGCAGTTCTTC.

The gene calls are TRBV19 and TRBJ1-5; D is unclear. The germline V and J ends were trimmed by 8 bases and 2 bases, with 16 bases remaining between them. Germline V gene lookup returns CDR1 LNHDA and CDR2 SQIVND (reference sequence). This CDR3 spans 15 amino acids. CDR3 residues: CASGSLGSGNQPQHF. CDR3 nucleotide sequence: TGTGCCAGTGGGAGTTTGGGGTCGGGCAATCAGCCCCAGCATTTT.